This TCR beta chain was sequenced in a study of beta chain features in type 1 diabetes. Study findings and constraints: The similarity of naive, central memory and Treg TCRB repertoires appeared greater among patients than among healthy donors.

A word on this clone: What it binds is not known.

Sequencing targeted expressed TCRB transcripts, as all isolated RNA had been reverse transcribed. Assay: immunoSEQ multiplex PCR; the TCRdb copy retains only in-frame clones and omits some. The sample lists about 160,000 clones, 8.1% seen once, with 0.65% in the top ten. Purity above 95% was achieved in all sorted populations. CDR1 LGHNA and CDR2 YNFKEQ come from the germline V gene. The CDR3 is 13 amino acids. V lost 5 bases and J 6 bases, leaving 10 bases between the germline ends. This TCR was sampled from a man between 18 and 35 years old in good health. V usage is TRBV4-2 and J usage is TRBJ2-2; D gene uncertain. What was sequenced was central memory CD4+ T cells from blood. CDR3 in amino acids: CASSSGGSGELFF. The DNA of the CDR3 is TGTGCCAGCAGCTCTGGCGGCTCCGGGGAGCTGTTTTTT.